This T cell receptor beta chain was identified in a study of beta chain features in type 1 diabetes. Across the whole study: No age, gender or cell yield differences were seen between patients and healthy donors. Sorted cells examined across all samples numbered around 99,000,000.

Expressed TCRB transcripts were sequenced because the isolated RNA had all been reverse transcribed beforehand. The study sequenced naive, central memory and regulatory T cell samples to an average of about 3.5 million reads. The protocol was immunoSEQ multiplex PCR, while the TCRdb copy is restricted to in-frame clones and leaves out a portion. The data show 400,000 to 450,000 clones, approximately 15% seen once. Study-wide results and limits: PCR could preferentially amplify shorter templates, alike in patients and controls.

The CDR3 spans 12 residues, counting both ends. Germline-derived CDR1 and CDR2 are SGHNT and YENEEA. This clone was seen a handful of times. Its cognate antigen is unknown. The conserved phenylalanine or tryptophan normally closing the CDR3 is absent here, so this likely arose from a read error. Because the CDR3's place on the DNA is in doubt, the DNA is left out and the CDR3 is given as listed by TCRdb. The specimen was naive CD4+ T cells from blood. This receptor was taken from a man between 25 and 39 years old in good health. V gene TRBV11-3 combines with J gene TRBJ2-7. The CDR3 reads CASSTTGAGHEI.